The T cell receptor beta chain under discussion was sequenced for a study of technical replicates of blood from a handful of donors. The CDR3 totals 12 residues. V lost 2 bases, J lost 4 bases, and 5 bases lay in between. Germline CDR1 MDHEN, CDR2 SYDVKM. Produced via immunoSEQ multiplex PCR; TCRdb's table is partial and in-frame only. The sample consists of over 85,000 clones, around 96% of them appearing once. The sequence derives from a human donor in good health. Source material: T cells isolated from PBMCs. The genes are TRBV28 and TRBJ1-2; D is undetermined. CDR3 DNA: TGTGCCAGCAGTTTAGCCAGCTATGGCTACACCTTC. Its protein is CASSLASYGYTF.